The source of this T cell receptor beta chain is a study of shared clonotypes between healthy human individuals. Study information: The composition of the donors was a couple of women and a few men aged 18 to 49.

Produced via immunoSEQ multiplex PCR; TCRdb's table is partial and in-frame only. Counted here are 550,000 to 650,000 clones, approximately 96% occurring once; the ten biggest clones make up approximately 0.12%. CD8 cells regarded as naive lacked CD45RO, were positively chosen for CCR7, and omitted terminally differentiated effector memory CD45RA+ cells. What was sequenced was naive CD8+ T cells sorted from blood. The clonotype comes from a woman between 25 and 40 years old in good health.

Here the CDR3 DNA reads TGTGCCATCAGTAGACTAGCGGGGGGGATTGAGCAGTTCTTC. Translation: CAISRLAGGIEQFF. The chain uses TRBV10-3 and TRBJ2-1; 14 bases map to TRBD2. The CDR3 spans 14 residues. Germline V gives CDR1 ENHRY, CDR2 SYGVKD. V lost 5 bases and J lost 9; bases outside the gene matches: 3.